This T cell receptor beta chain was obtained from a study of siplizumab effects on memory and regulatory T cells. About the research overall: At about 0.9 ug/mL of siplizumab or without drug, mixed lymphocyte reactions were set up in pairs.

Here immunoSEQ multiplex PCR was the method, and the copy in TCRdb shows in-frame clones only, minus some. This table holds 6,000 or so clones, about a third found once. As for this clone: Its antigen is not known.

Cells of the mixed lymphocyte reaction were cocultured at 37 degrees C for 5 to 6 days. V was shortened by 6 bases and J by 7 bases, with 19 bases between the two germline ends. This CDR3 is built from 15 residues. Per germline, CDR1 MNHEY and CDR2 SVGAGI. The material sequenced was CFSE-low (dividing) CD8+ T cells sorted from an allogeneic mixed lymphocyte reaction. The rearrangement uses TRBV6-5 and TRBJ1-5; unclear D gene. The clonotype was recovered from a human donor in good health; the cells came from an allogeneic mixed lymphocyte reaction. In DNA, the CDR3 is TGTGCCAGCAGCCTTGCGGACCGAGAGAGCCAGCCCCAGCATTTT. Translated, it gives CASSLADRESQPQHF.